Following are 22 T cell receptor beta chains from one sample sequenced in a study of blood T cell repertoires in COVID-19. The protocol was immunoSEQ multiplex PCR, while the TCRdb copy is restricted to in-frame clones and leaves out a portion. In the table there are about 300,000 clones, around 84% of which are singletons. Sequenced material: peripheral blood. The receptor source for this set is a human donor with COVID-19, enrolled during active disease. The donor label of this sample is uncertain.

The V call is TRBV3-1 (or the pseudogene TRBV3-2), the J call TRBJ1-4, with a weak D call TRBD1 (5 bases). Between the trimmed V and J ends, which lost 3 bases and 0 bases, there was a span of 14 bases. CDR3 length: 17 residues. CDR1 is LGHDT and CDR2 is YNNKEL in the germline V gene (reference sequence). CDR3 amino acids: CASSHPSGASTNEKLFF. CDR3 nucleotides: TGTGCCAGCAGCCACCCGAGTGGGGCCTCAACTAATGAAAAACTGTTTTTT.

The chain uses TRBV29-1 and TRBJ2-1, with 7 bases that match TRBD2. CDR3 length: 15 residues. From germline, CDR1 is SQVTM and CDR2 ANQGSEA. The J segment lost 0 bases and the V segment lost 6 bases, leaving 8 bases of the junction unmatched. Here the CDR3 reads CSVKVGGSSYNEQFF. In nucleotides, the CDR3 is TGCAGCGTAAAAGTGGGCGGGAGCTCCTACAATGAGCAGTTCTTC.

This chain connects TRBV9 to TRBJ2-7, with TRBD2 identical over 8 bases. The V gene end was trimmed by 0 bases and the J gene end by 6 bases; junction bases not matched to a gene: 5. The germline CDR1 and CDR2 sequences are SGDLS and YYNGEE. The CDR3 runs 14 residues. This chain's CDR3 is CASSVALAGGEQYF. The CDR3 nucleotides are TGTGCCAGCAGCGTAGCTCTGGCGGGAGGCGAGCAGTACTTC.

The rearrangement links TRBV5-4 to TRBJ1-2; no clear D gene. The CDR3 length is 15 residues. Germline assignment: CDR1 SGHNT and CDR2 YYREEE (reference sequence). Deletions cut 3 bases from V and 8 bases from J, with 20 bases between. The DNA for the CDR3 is TGTGCCAGCAGCTGGGGTTGGGAGGCCGTTGAAGGCTACACCTTC. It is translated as CASSWGWEAVEGYTF.

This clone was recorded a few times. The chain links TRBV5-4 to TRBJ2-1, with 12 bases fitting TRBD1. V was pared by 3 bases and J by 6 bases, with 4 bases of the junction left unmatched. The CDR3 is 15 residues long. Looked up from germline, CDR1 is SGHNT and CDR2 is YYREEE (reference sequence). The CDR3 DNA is TGTGCCAGCAGCTCGGGGACAGGGGGCCTCAATGAGCAGTTCTTC. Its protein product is CASSSGTGGLNEQFF.

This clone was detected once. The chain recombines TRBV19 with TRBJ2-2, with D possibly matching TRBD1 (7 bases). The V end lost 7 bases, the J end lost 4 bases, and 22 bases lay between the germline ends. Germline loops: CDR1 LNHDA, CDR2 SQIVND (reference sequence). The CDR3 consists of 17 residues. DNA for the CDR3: TGTGCCAGTACCCCTTCGCGGAGGGGGCCGGTCACCGGGGAGCTGTTTTTT. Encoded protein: CASTPSRRGPVTGELFF.

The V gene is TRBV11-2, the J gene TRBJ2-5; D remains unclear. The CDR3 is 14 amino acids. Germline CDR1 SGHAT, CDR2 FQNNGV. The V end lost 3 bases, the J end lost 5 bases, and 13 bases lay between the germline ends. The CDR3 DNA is TGTGCCAGCAGCTTTCTAGACTCGGTGGAGACCCAGTACTTC. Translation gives CASSFLDSVETQYF.

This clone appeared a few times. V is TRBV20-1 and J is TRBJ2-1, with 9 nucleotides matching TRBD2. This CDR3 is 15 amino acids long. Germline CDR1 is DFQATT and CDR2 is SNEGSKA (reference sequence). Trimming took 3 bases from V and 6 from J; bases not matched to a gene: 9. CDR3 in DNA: TGCAGTGCTAGTTCCGCTAGCGGGAACCCCAATGAGCAGTTCTTC. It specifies CSASSASGNPNEQFF.

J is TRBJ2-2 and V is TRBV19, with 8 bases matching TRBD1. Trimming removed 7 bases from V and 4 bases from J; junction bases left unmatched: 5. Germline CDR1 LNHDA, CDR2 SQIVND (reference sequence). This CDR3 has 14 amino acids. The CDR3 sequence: CASKTGAFTGELFF. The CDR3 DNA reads TGTGCCAGTAAGACAGGGGCCTTCACCGGGGAGCTGTTTTTT. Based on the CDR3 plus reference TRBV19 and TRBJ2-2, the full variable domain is DGGITQSPKYLFRKEGQNVTLSCEQNLNHDAMYWYRQDPGQGLRLIYYSQIVNDFQKGDIAEGYSVSREKKESFPLTVTSAQKNPTAFYLCASKTGAFTGELFFGEGSRLTVL.

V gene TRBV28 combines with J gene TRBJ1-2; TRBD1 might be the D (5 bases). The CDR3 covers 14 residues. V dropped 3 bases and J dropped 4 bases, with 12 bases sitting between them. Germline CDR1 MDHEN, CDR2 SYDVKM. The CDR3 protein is CASSFSPGPYGYTF. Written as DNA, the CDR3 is TGTGCCAGCAGTTTTAGTCCAGGGCCCTATGGCTACACCTTC.

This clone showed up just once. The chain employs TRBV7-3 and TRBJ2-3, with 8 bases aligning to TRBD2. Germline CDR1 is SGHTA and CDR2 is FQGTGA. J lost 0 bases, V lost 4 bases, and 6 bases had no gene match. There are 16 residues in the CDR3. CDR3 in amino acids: CASSSQTSGSTDTQYF. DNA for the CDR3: TGTGCCAGCAGCTCCCAAACTAGCGGCAGCACAGATACGCAGTATTTT.

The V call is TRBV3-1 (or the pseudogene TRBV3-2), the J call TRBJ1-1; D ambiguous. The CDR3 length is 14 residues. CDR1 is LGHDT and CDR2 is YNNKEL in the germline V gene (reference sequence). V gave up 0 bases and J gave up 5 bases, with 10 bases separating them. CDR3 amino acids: CASSQEAGTTEAFF. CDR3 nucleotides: TGTGCCAGCAGCCAAGAGGCAGGAACGACTGAAGCTTTCTTT.

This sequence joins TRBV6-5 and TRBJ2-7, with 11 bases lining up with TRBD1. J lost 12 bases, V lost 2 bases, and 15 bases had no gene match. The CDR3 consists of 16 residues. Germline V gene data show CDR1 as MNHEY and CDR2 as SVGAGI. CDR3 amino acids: CASSYPGGQGVTRLYF. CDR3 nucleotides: TGTGCCAGCAGTTACCCGGGGGGACAGGGGGTTACTCGTCTGTACTTC.

CDR3 loop: CASSPPGGGYNEQFF. In DNA, the CDR3 is TGTGCCAGCAGTCCTCCGGGGGGAGGCTACAATGAGCAGTTCTTC. The V call is TRBV6-6, the J call TRBJ2-1; 7 positions match TRBD2. Trimming at V came to 5 bases and at J to 3 bases, leaving 7 bases not matched to a gene. The CDR3 runs to 15 residues. Germline loops: CDR1 MNHNY, CDR2 SVGAGI (reference sequence).

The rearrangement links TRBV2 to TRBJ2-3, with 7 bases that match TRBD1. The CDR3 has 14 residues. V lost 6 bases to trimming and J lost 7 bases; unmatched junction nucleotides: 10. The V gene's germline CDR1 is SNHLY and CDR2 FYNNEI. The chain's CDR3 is CASSGDRVGNTQYF. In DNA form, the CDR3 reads TGTGCCAGCAGCGGCGACAGGGTGGGAAATACGCAGTATTTT. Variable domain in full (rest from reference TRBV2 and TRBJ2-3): EPEVTQTPSHQVTQMGQEVILRCVPISNHLYFYWYRQILGQKVEFLVSFYNNEISEKSEIFDDQFSVERPDGSNFTLKIRSTKLEDSAMYFCASSGDRVGNTQYFGPGTRLTVL.

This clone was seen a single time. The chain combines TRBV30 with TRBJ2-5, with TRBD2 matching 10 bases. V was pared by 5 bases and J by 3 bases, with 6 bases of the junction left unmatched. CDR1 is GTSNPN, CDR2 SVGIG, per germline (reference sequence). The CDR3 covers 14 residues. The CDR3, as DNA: TGTGCCTGGTCTCTAGCGGGAGTGAAAGAGACCCAGTACTTC. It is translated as CAWSLAGVKETQYF.

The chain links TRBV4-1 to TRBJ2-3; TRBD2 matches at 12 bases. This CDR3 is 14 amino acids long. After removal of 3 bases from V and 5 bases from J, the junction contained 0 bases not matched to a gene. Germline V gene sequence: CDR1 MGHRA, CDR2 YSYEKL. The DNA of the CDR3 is TGCGCCAGCAGCCAGGGACTAGCGGGAGATACGCAGTATTTT. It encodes CASSQGLAGDTQYF.

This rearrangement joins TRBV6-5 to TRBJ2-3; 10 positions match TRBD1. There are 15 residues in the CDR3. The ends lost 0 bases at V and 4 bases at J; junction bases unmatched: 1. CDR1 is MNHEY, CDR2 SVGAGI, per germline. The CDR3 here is CASSYSGQGSDTQYF. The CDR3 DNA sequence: TGTGCCAGCAGTTACTCGGGACAGGGGTCAGATACGCAGTATTTT.

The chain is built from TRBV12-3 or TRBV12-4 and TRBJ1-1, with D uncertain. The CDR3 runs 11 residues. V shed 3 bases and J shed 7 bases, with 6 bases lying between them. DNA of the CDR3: TGTGCCAGCAGTTTGTCGAGTGAAGCTTTCTTT. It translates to CASSLSSEAFF.

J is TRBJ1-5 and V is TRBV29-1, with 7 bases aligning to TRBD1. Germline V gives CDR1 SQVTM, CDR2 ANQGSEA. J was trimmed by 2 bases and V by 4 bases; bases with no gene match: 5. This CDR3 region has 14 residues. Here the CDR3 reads CSVALGTGNQPQHF. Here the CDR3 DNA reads TGCAGCGTTGCTCTTGGGACAGGCAATCAGCCCCAGCATTTT.

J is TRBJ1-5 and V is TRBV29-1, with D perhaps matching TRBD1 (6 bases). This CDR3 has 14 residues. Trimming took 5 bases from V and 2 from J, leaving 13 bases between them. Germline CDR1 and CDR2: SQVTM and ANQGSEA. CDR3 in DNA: TGCAGCGTTCAGACAGGACGGGGCAATCAGCCCCAGCATTTT. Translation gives CSVQTGRGNQPQHF.

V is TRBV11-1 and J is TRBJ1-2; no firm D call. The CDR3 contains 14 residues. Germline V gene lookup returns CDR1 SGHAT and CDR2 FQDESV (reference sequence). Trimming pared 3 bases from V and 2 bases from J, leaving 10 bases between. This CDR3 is CASSFSGINYGYTF. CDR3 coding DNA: TGTGCCAGCAGCTTTTCGGGAATCAACTATGGCTACACCTTC.